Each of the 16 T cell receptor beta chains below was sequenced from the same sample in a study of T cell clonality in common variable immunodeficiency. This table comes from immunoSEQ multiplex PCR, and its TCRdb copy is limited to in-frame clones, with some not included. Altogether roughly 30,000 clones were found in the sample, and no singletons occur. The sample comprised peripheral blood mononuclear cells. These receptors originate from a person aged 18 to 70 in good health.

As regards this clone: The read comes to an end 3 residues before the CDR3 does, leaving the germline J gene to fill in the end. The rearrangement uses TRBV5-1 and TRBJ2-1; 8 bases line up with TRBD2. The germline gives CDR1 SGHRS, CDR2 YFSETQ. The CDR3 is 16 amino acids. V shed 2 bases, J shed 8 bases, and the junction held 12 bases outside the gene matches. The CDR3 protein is CASSFNGGGAFDEQFF. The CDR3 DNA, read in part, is TGCGCCAGCAGCTTTAACGGGGGGGGAGCTTTCGATGAG.

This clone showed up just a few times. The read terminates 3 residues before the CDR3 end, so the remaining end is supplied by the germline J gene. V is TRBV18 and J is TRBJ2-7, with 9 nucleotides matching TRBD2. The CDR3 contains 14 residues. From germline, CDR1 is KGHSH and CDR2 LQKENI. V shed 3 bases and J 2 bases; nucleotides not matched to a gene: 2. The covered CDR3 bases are TGTGCCAGCTCACCGGGACTAGCAACCTACGAG. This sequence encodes CASSPGLATYE. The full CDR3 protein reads CASSPGLATYEQYF.

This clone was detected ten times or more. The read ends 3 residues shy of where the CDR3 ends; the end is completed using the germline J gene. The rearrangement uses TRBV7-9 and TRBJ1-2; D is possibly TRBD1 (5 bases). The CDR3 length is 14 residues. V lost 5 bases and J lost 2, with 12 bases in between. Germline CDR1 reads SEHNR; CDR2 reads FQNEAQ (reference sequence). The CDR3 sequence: CASSPTQGNYGYTF. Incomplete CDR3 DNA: TGTGCCAGCAGCCCCACCCAGGGAAACTATGGC.

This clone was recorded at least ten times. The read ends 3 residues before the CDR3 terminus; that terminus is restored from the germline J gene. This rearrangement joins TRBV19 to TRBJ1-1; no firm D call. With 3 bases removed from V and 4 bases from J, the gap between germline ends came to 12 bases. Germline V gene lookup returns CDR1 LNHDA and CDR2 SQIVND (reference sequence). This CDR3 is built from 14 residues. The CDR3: CASSMLGSITEAFF. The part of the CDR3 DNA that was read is TGTGCCAGTAGTATGTTAGGGTCCATCACTGAA.

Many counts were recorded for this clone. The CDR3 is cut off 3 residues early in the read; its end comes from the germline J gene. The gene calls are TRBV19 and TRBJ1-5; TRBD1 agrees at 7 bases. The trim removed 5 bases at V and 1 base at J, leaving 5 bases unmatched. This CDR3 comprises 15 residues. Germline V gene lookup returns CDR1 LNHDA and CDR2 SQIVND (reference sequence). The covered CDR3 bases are TGTGCCAGTAGTTCGGCAGGGGGGAGCAATCAGCCC. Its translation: CASSSAGGSNQP. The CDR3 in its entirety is CASSSAGGSNQPQHF.

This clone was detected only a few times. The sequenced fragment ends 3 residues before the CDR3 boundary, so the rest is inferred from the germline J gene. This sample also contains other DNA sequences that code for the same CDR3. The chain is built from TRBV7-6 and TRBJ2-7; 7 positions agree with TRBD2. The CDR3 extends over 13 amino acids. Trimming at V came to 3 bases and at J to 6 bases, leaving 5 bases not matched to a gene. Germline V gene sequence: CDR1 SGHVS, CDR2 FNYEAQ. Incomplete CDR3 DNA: TGTGCCAGCAGCTTCGGGGGGAGCGGCGAG. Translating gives CASSFGGSGE. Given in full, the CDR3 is CASSFGGSGEQYF.

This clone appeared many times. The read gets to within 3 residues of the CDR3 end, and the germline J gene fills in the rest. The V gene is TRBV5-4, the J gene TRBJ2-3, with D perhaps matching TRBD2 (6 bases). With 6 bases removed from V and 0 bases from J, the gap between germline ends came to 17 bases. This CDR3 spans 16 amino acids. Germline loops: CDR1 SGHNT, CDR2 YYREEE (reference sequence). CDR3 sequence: CASTRMAGRSTDTQYF. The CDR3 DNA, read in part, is TGTGCCAGCACCCGGATGGCGGGGCGAAGCACAGATACG.

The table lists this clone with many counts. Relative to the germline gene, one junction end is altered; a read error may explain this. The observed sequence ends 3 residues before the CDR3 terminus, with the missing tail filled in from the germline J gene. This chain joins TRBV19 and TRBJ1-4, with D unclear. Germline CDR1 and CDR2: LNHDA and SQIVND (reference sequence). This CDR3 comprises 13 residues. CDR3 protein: CASRGSTNEKLFF. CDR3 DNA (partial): TGTGCTAGTAGAGGTTCAACTAATGAAAAA.

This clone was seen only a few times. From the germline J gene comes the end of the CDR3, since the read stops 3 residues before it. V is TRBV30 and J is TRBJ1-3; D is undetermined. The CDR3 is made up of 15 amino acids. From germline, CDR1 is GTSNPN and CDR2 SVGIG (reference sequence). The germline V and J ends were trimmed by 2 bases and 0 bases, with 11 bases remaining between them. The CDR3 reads CAWSRSRSSGNTIYF. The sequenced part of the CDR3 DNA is TGTGCCTGGAGTAGGTCCAGAAGCTCTGGAAACACC. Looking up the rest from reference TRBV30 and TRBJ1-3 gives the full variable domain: SQTIHQWPATLVQPVGSPLSLECTVEGTSNPNLYWYRQAAGRGLQLLFYSVGIGQISSEVPQNLSASRPQDRQFILSSKKLLLSDSGFYLCAWSRSRSSGNTIYFGEGSWLTVV.

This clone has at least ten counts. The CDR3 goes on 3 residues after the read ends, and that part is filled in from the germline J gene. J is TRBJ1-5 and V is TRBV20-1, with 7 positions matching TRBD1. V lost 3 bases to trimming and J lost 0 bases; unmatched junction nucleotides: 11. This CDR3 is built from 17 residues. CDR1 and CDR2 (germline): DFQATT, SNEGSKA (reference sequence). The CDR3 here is CSARAGQTQYSNQPQHF. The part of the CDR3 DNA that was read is TGCAGTGCTAGGGCGGGACAGACCCAATATAGCAATCAGCCC.

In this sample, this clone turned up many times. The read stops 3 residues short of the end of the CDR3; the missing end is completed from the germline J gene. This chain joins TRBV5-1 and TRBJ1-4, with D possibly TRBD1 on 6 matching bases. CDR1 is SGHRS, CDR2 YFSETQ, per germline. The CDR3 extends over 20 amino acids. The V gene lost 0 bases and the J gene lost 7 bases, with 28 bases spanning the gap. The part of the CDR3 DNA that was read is TGCGCCAGCAGCTTGGCCCACGGGGGGGCTTATTCCCCCCGCACTGAAAAA. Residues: CASSLAHGGAYSPRTEK. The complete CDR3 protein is CASSLAHGGAYSPRTEKLFF.

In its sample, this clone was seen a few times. The CDR3 bases that were read are TGTGCCAGCAGTGACTCGGGCGGGGGGGCCCCCAATGAG. Protein: CASSDSGGGAPNE. The whole CDR3 region reads CASSDSGGGAPNEQFF. V and J are TRBV6-4 and TRBJ2-1; 9 bases are a match to TRBD2. The CDR3 extends 3 residues past the end of the read, so its final part is completed from the germline J gene. The CDR3 length is 16 residues. J lost 6 bases, V lost 0 bases, and 6 bases had no gene match. Germline lookup yields CDR1 MRHNA and CDR2 SNTAGT.

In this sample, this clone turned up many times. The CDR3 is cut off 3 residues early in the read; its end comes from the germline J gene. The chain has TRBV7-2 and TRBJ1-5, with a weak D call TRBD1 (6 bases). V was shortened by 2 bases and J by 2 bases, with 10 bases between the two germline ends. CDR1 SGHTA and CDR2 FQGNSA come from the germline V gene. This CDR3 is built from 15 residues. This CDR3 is CASSLRAGGNQPQHF. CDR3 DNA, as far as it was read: TGTGCCAGCAGCTTACGGGCAGGGGGCAATCAGCCC.

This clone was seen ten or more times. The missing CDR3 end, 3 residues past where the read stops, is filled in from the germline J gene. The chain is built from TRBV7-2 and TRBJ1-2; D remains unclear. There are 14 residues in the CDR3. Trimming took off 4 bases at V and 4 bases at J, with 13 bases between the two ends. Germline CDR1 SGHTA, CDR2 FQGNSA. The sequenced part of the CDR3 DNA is TGTGCCAGCAGCTCATTCGGACTATCCTATGGC. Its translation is CASSSFGLSYG. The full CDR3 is CASSSFGLSYGYTF.

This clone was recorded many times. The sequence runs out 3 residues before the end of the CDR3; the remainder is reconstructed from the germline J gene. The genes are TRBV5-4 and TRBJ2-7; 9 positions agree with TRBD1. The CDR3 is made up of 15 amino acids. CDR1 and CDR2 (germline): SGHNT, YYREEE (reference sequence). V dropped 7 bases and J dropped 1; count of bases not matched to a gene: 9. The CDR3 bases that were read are TGTGCCAGCGGAAATCCGGGACAGGGATCCTACGAG. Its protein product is CASGNPGQGSYE. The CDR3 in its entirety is CASGNPGQGSYEQYF.

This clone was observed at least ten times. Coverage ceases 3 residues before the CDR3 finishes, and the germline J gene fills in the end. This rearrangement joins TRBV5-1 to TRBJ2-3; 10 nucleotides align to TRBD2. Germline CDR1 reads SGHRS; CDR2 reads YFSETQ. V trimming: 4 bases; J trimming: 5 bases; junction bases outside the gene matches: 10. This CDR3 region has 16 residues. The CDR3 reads CASSKGLAARVDTQYF. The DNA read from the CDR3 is TGCGCCAGCAGCAAAGGACTAGCGGCTAGGGTAGATACG.